This T cell receptor beta chain was sequenced during a study of CD8 T cells in acute hepatitis C reinfection. The CDR3 loop spans 14 amino acids. Trimming removed 3 bases from V and 2 bases from J, with 11 bases in between. The germline CDR1 and CDR2 sequences are MNHEY and SMNVEV (reference sequence). The time point was: naive CD8 control sorted from an acute-time-point sample. Using immunoSEQ multiplex PCR, the repertoire was profiled, and TCRdb retains in-frame clones only, with some absent. The sample has approximately 41,000 clones; around nine tenths are singletons. As regards this clone: Antigen specificity is unknown.

Points from the study as a whole: Alphabeta pairing of public clonotypes could not be determined from bulk TCRbeta data.

The source is a man aged 30 to 45 with chronic hepatitis C. The chain couples TRBV27 to TRBJ2-7; no firm D call. The material sequenced was naive CD8+ T cells from PBMCs. The CDR3 sequence is CASSFGAIAYEQYF. Written as DNA, the CDR3 is TGTGCCAGCAGTTTTGGTGCGATTGCCTACGAGCAGTACTTC.